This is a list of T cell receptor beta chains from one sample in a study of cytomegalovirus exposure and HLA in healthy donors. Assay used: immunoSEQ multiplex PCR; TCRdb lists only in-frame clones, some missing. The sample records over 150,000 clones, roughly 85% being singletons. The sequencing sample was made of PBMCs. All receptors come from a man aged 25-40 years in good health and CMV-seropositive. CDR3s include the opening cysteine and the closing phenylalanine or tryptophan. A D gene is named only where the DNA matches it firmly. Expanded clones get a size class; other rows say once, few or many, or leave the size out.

CDR3: CASSEAGSPKGNTIYF; DNA: TGTGCCAGCAGTGAAGCTGGTAGTCCCAAGGGAAACACCATATATTTT; D: -; V: TRBV6-1; size: -; J: TRBJ1-3
CDR3: CASSYGTGDTDTQYF; DNA: TGTGCCAGCAGTTATGGGACAGGGGACACAGATACGCAGTATTTT; D: TRBD1; V: TRBV6-5; size: -; J: TRBJ2-3
CDR3: CASSLDIAGGGETQYF; DNA: TGTGCCAGCAGCTTAGATATAGCGGGAGGGGGAGAGACCCAGTACTTC; D: TRBD2; V: TRBV11-3; size: -; J: TRBJ2-5
CDR3: CASSLPAHRGTGYTF; DNA: TGTGCCAGCAGCTTGCCCGCTCACAGGGGGACTGGCTACACCTTC; D: TRBD1; V: TRBV5-4; size: -; J: TRBJ1-2
CDR3: CSARARNTIYF; DNA: TGCAGCGCCAGGGCTAGAAACACCATATATTTT; D: -; V: TRBV29-1; size: -; J: TRBJ1-3
CDR3: CASSQQVNEQFF; DNA: TGTGCCAGCAGCCAACAAGTCAATGAGCAGTTCTTC; D: -; V: TRBV5-4; size: -; J: TRBJ2-1
CDR3: CASSPPSGSTETQYF; DNA: TGTGCCAGCTCACCACCGAGCGGGAGTACGGAGACCCAGTACTTC; D: TRBD2; V: TRBV18; size: once; J: TRBJ2-5
CDR3: CASSQEAGSNTEAFF; DNA: TGTGCCAGCAGCCAAGAAGCCGGGTCGAACACTGAAGCTTTCTTT; D: -; V: TRBV4-2; size: -; J: TRBJ1-1
CDR3: CASTPLTSYNEQFF; DNA: TGTGCCAGCACACCTCTCACTAGTTACAATGAGCAGTTCTTC; D: -; V: TRBV11-2; size: once; J: TRBJ2-1
CDR3: CASSLGHGRVETQYF; DNA: TGCGCCAGCAGCCTGGGTCACGGGAGGGTAGAGACCCAGTACTTC; D: TRBD2; V: TRBV4-3; size: -; J: TRBJ2-5
CDR3: CASSLETSTGELFF; DNA: TGTGCCAGCAGCCTAGAGACTAGTACCGGGGAGCTGTTTTTT; D: -; V: TRBV7-2; size: -; J: TRBJ2-2
CDR3: CAASQVATEAFF; DNA: TGTGCCGCCTCTCAGGTGGCCACTGAAGCTTTCTTT; D: -; V: TRBV10-3; size: -; J: TRBJ1-1
CDR3: CASSYFKGSVYGYTF; DNA: TGTGCCAGCAGTTACTTTAAGGGGTCTGTCTATGGCTACACCTTC; D: -; V: TRBV6-5; size: -; J: TRBJ1-2
CDR3: CASSWATDTQYF; DNA: TGTGCCAGCAGCTGGGCGACAGATACGCAGTATTTT; D: -; V: TRBV11-2; size: -; J: TRBJ2-3
CDR3: CASSRRGNQETQYF; DNA: TGTGCCAGCAGTCGGCGCGGAAACCAAGAGACCCAGTACTTC; D: -; V: TRBV28; size: -; J: TRBJ2-5
CDR3: CASGLAGLTDTQYF; DNA: TGTGCCAGCGGACTAGCGGGCCTCACAGATACGCAGTATTTT; D: TRBD2; V: TRBV6-5; size: -; J: TRBJ2-3
CDR3: CASSLIQGYGYTF; DNA: TGTGCCAGCAGTCTTATACAGGGGTACGGCTACACCTTC; D: TRBD1; V: TRBV27; size: few; J: TRBJ1-2
CDR3: CASSPDNINQPQHF; DNA: TGCGCCAGCAGCCCCGATAACATCAATCAGCCCCAGCATTTT; D: -; V: TRBV4-3; size: -; J: TRBJ1-5
CDR3: CASSRTNNYGYTF; DNA: TGTGCCAGTAGCCGAACAAATAACTATGGCTACACCTTC; D: -; V: TRBV19; size: -; J: TRBJ1-2
CDR3: CASSDRASFTYEQYF; DNA: TGTGCCAGCAGCGACAGGGCTTCTTTTACCTACGAGCAGTACTTC; D: TRBD1; V: TRBV5-6; size: few; J: TRBJ2-7
CDR3: CASSLWGASTDTQYF; DNA: TGTGCCAGCAGCCTTTGGGGCGCTAGCACAGATACGCAGTATTTT; D: -; V: TRBV7-8; size: -; J: TRBJ2-3
CDR3: CASSSPGDRGRKSETQYF; DNA: TGTGCCAGCAGCTCTCCTGGAGACAGGGGGCGCAAGTCAGAGACCCAGTACTTC; D: TRBD1; V: TRBV5-4; size: -; J: TRBJ2-5
CDR3: CASSPGRTVIYGYTF; DNA: TGTGCCAGCAGCCCTGGGAGGACCGTGATCTATGGCTACACCTTC; D: -; V: TRBV4-2; size: once; J: TRBJ1-2
CDR3: CASSLSASGRAVLFF; DNA: TGCGCCAGCAGCTTGTCGGCTAGCGGGAGGGCTGTGCTGTTTTTT; D: TRBD2; V: TRBV5-1; size: -; J: TRBJ2-2
CDR3: CASSQGLAGSSYEQYF; DNA: TGCGCCAGCAGCCAGGGACTAGCGGGGAGCTCCTACGAGCAGTACTTC; D: TRBD2; V: TRBV4-3; size: few; J: TRBJ2-7
CDR3: CASSGVLLSSGNTIYF; DNA: TGTGCCAGTAGTGGTGTCCTCCTCAGCTCTGGAAACACCATATATTTT; D: -; V: TRBV19; size: -; J: TRBJ1-3
CDR3: CASSLGFTGPDTQYF; DNA: TGTGCCAGCAGCTTAGGATTCACGGGTCCAGATACGCAGTATTTT; D: -; V: TRBV7-2; size: -; J: TRBJ2-3
CDR3: CSSRQGDGYTF; DNA: TGTTCCAGCAGACAGGGAGATGGCTACACCTTC; D: TRBD1; V: TRBV7-9; size: -; J: TRBJ1-2
CDR3: CASSSRSGRIETQYF; DNA: TGTGCCAGCAGCTCTCGGAGCGGGAGGATTGAGACCCAGTACTTC; D: TRBD2; V: TRBV7-2; size: -; J: TRBJ2-5
CDR3: CASSLYGRALQGTFF; DNA: TGCGCCAGCAGCTTGTACGGGAGGGCCCTCCAGGGGACGTTCTTC; D: TRBD2; V: TRBV5-1; size: once; J: TRBJ2-1
CDR3: CATSRDLQGGAGELFF; DNA: TGTGCCACCAGCAGAGATCTACAGGGTGGCGCCGGGGAGCTGTTTTTT; D: -; V: TRBV15; size: once; J: TRBJ2-2
CDR3: CASSFRGNFYGQYF; DNA: TGTGCCAGCAGTTTTCGGGGTAACTTCTACGGGCAGTACTTC; D: -; V: TRBV28; size: -; J: TRBJ2-7
CDR3: CASSQGASGYTF; DNA: TGTGCCAGCAGCCAGGGGGCTTCTGGCTACACCTTC; D: TRBD1; V: TRBV6-5; size: few; J: TRBJ1-2
CDR3: CASSPVPTGLDYEQYF; DNA: TGTGCCAGCAGCCCAGTCCCAACAGGTTTGGACTACGAGCAGTACTTC; D: -; V: TRBV7-9; size: -; J: TRBJ2-7
CDR3: CASSTRTSGYNEQFF; DNA: TGTGCCAGCAGCACAAGGACTAGCGGTTACAATGAGCAGTTCTTC; D: TRBD2; V: TRBV7-2; size: -; J: TRBJ2-1
CDR3: CASSLWGTGGKVAGELFF; DNA: TGTGCCAGCAGTTTGTGGGGGACAGGGGGAAAAGTTGCCGGGGAGCTGTTTTTT; D: TRBD1; V: TRBV27; size: once; J: TRBJ2-2
CDR3: CASSMDREGQETQYF; DNA: TGTGCCAGTAGTATGGACAGGGAGGGCCAAGAGACCCAGTACTTC; D: -; V: TRBV19; size: -; J: TRBJ2-5
CDR3: CASSRLVYNEQFF; DNA: TGTGCCAGCAGCAGACTAGTATACAATGAGCAGTTCTTC; D: -; V: TRBV11-3; size: -; J: TRBJ2-1
CDR3: CASSLAPGKYNEQFF; DNA: TGTGCCAGCAGCTTAGCGCCGGGGAAATACAATGAGCAGTTCTTC; D: -; V: TRBV7-8; size: -; J: TRBJ2-1
CDR3: CATHGREDDYNEQFF; DNA: TGTGCCACCCATGGTCGGGAGGACGACTACAATGAGCAGTTCTTC; D: TRBD2; V: TRBV6-8; size: -; J: TRBJ2-1
CDR3: CAWSLLDEQYF; DNA: TGTGCCTGGAGTTTATTAGACGAGCAGTACTTC; D: -; V: TRBV30; size: -; J: TRBJ2-7
CDR3: CASSPDRGVQPQHF; DNA: TGTGCCAGCAGCCCTGACAGGGGTGTTCAGCCCCAGCATTTT; D: TRBD1; V: TRBV7-6; size: once; J: TRBJ1-5
CDR3: CSGKEWGGQNIQYF; DNA: TGCAGCGGGAAGGAGTGGGGGGGTCAGAACATTCAGTACTTC; D: TRBD2; V: TRBV29-1; size: once; J: TRBJ2-4
CDR3: CASSLVGASQETQYF; DNA: TGTGCCAGCAGCTTAGTCGGAGCCTCCCAAGAGACCCAGTACTTC; D: -; V: TRBV11-2; size: -; J: TRBJ2-5
CDR3: CASSSGGVSGSHTDTQYF; DNA: TGTGCCAGCAGCTCTGGTGGGGTTAGCGGGAGTCATACAGATACGCAGTATTTT; D: TRBD2; V: TRBV11-3; size: -; J: TRBJ2-3
CDR3: CSVVEGGDTEAFF; DNA: TGCAGCGTTGTCGAGGGCGGGGACACTGAAGCTTTCTTT; D: -; V: TRBV29-1; size: -; J: TRBJ1-1